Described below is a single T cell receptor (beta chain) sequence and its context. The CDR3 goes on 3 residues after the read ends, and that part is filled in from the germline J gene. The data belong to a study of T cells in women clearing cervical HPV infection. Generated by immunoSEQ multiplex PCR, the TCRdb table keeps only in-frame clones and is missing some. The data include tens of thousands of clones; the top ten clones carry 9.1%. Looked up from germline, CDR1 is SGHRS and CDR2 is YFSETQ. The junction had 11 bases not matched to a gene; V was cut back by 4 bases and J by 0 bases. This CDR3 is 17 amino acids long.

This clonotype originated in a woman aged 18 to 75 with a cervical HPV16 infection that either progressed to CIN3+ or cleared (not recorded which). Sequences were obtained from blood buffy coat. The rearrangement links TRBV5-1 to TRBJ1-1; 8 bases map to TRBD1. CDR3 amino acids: CASSGFGQGTLNTEAFF. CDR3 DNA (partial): TGCGCCAGCAGCGGGTTCGGACAGGGAACTCTGAACACTGAA. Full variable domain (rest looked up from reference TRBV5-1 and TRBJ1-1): KAGVTQTPRYLIKTRGQQVTLSCSPISGHRSVSWYQQTPGQGLQFLFEYFSETQRNKGNFPGRFSGRQFSNSRSEMNVSTLELGDSALYLCASSGFGQGTLNTEAFFGQGTRLTVV.